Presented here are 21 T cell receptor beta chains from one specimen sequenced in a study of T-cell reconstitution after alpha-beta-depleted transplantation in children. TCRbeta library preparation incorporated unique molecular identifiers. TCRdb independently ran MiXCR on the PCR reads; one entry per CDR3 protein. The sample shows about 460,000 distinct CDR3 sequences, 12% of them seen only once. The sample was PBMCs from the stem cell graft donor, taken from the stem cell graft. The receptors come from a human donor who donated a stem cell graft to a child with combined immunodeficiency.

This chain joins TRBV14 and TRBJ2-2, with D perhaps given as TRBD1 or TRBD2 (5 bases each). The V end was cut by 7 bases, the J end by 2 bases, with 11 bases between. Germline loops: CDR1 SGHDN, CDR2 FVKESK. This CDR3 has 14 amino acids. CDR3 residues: CASTWGFNTGELFF. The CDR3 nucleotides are TGTGCCAGCACATGGGGGTTCAACACCGGGGAGCTGTTTTTT.

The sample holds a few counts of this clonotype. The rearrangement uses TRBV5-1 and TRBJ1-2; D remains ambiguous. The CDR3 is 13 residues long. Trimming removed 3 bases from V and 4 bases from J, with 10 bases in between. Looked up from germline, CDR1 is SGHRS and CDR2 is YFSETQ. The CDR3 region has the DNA TGCGCCAGCAGCTCGGAGCCTTTCTATGGCTACACCTTC. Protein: CASSSEPFYGYTF.

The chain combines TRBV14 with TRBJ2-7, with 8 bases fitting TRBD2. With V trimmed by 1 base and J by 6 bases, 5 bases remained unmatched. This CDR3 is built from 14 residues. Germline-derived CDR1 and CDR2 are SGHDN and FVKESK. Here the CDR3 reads CASSQGTSSGEQYF. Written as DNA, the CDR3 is TGTGCCAGCAGCCAAGGGACTAGCTCGGGCGAGCAGTACTTC.

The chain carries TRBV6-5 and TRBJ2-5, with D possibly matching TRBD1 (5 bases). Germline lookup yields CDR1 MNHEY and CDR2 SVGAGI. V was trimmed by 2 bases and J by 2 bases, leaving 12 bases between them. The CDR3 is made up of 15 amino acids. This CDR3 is CASSYLGRGQETQYF. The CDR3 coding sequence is TGTGCCAGCAGTTACCTCGGAAGGGGACAAGAGACCCAGTACTTC.

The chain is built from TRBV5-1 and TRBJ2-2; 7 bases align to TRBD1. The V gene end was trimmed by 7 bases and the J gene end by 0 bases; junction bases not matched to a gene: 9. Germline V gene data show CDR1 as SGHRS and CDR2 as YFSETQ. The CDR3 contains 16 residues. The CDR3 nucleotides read TGCGCCAGCTTACAGTGGCAGGGGGCGAACACCGGGGAGCTGTTTTTT. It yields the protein CASLQWQGANTGELFF.

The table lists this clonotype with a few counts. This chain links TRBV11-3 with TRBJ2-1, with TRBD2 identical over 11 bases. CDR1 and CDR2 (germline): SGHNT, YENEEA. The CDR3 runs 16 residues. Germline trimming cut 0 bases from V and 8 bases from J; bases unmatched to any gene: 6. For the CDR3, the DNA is TGTGCCAGCAGCTTAGATTCTAGCGGGAGGACGTATGAGCAGTTCTTC. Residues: CASSLDSSGRTYEQFF.

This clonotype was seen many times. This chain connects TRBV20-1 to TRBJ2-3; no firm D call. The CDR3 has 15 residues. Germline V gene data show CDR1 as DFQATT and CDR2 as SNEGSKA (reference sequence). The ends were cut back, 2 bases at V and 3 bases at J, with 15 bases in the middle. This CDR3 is CSARPGLSRTDTQYF. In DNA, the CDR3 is TGCAGTGCTAGACCGGGTCTCAGCCGAACAGATACGCAGTATTTT.

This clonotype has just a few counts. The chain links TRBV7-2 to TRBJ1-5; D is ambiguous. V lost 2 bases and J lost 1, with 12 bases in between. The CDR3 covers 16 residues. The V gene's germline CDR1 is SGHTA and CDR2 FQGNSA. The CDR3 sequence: CASSLLGGESNQPQHF. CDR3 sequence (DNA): TGTGCCAGCAGCTTATTAGGCGGGGAAAGCAATCAGCCCCAGCATTTT.

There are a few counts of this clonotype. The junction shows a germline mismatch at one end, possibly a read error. CDR3 protein: CASSTTGPGFETQYF. As DNA, the CDR3 is TGTGCTAGCAGCACCACAGGGCCCGGTTTCGAGACCCAGTACTTC. V usage is TRBV7-7 and J usage is TRBJ2-5, with a tentative D call TRBD1 (6 bases). The germline V gene encodes CDR1 SSHAT and CDR2 FNYEAQ (reference sequence). CDR3 size: 15 residues.

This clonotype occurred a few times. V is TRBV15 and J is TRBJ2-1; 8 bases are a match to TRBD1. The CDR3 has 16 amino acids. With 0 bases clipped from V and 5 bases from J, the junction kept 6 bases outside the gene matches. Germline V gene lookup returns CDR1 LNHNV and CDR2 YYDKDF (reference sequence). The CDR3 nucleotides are TGTGCCACCAGCAGAGATCTCGGACAGGGCGACAATGAGCAGTTCTTC. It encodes CATSRDLGQGDNEQFF.

The CDR3 spells CASSFGGYTF. As DNA, the CDR3 is TGTGCCAGCAGTTTCGGAGGCTACACCTTC. This chain uses TRBV12-3 or TRBV12-4 with TRBJ1-2; D is unresolved. CDR3 length: 10 residues. Trimming shortened V by 3 bases and J by 8 bases, and 4 bases separated the two germline ends.

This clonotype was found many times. The CDR3 region has the DNA TGTGCCAGCAGCTTGAGGGGGAACTCCTACGAGCAGTACTTC. As protein: CASSLRGNSYEQYF. The chain employs TRBV7-3 and TRBJ2-7; D possibly corresponds to TRBD1 (6 bases). Germline V gene sequence: CDR1 SGHTA, CDR2 FQGTGA. This CDR3 has 14 residues. The V end lost 3 bases, the J end lost 0 bases, and 9 bases lay between the germline ends. Full variable domain (outside the CDR3, taken from reference TRBV7-3 and TRBJ2-7): GAGVSQTPSNKVTEKGKYVELRCDPISGHTALYWYRQSLGQGPEFLIYFQGTGAADDSGLPNDRFFAVRPEGSVSTLKIQRTERGDSAVYLCASSLRGNSYEQYFGPGTRLTVT.

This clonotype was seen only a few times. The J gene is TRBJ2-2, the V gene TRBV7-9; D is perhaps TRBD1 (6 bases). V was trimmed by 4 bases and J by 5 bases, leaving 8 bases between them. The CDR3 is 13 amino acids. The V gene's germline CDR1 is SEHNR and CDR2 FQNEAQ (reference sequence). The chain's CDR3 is CASSWTETGELFF. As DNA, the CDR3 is TGTGCCAGCAGCTGGACAGAGACCGGGGAGCTGTTTTTT.

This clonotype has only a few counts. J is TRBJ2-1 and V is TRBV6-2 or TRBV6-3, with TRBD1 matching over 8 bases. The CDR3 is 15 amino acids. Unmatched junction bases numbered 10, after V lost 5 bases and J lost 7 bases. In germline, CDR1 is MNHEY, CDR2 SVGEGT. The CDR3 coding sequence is TGTGCCAGCAGTGTCGGACAGGGTCCGATTAATGAGCAGTTCTTC. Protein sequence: CASSVGQGPINEQFF.

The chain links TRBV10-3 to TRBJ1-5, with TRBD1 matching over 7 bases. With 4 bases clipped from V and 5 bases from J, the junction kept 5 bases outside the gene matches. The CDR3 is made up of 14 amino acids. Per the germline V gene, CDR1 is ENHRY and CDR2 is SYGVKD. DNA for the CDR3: TGTGCCATCAGTGTGGACAGGTACGATCAGCCCCAGCATTTT. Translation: CAISVDRYDQPQHF.

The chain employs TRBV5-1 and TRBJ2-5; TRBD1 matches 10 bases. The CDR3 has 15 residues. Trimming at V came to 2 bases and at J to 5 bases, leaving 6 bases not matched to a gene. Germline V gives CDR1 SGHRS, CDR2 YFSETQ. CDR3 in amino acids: CASSFRDRGGETQYF. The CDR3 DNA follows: TGCGCCAGCAGCTTTAGGGACAGGGGTGGTGAGACCCAGTACTTC.

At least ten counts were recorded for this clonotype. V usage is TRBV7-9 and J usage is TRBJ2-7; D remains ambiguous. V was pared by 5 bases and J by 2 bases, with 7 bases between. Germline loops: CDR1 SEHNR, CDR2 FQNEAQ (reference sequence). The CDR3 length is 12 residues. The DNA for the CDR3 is TGTGCCAGCAGCAGCCTTACCTACGAGCAGTACTTC. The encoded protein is CASSSLTYEQYF.

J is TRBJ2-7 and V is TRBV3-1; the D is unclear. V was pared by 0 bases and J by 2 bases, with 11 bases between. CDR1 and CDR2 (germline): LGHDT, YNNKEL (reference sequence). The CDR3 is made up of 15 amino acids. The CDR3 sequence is CASSQDQGGAYEQYF. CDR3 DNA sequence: TGTGCCAGCAGCCAAGATCAAGGCGGAGCCTACGAGCAGTACTTC.

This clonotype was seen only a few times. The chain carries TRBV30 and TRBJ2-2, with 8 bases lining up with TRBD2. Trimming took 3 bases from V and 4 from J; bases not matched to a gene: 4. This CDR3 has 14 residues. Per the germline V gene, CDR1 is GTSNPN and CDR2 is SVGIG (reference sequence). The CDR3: CAWRLAATTGELFF. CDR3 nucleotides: TGTGCCTGGAGACTAGCGGCTACCACCGGGGAGCTGTTTTTT.

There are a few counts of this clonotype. In DNA, the CDR3 is TGTGCCAGCATGAGCGGAGGGGAGCTTTCTAACTATGGCTACACCTTC. This codes for CASMSGGELSNYGYTF. The genes are TRBV12-3 or TRBV12-4 and TRBJ1-2; D perhaps matches TRBD1 (5 bases). Trimming removed 7 bases at V and 0 bases at J, with 18 bases between. This CDR3 contains 16 residues.

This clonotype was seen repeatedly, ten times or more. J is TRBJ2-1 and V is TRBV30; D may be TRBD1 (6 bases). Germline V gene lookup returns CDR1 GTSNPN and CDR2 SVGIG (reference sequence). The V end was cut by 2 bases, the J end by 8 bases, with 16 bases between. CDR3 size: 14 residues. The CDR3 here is CAWSPGHASDEQFF. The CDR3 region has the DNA TGTGCCTGGAGTCCGGGACATGCGTCGGATGAGCAGTTCTTC.